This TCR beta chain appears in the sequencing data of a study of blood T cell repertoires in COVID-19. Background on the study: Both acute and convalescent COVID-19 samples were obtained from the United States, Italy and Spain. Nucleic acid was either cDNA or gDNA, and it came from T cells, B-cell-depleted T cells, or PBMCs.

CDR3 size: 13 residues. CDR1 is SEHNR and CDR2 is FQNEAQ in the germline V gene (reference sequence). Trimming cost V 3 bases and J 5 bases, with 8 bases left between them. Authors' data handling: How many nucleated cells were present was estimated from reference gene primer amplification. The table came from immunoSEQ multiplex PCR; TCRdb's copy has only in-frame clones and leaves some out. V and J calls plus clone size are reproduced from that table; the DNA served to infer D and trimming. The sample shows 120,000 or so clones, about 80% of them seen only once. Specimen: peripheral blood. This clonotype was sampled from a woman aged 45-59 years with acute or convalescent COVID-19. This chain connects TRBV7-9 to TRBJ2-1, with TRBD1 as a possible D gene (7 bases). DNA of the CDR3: TGTGCCAGCAGCTTCAGGGGGGACAATGAGCAGTTCTTC. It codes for CASSFRGDNEQFF.